The present entry profiles one T cell receptor (beta chain) with its context. The sample comes from a study of blood T cell repertoires in COVID-19. Across the whole study: COVID-19 samples collected from the United States, Italy and Spain covered acute and convalescent phases. T cells, B-cell-depleted T cells, or PBMCs provided the cDNA or gDNA that served as material.

Profiled with immunoSEQ multiplex PCR; TCRdb holds only in-frame clones, not every one. The data show tens of thousands of clones, with about 80% seen just once and about 20% held by the top ten. V lost 3 bases, J lost 4 bases, and 13 bases lay in between. This CDR3 is built from 14 residues. The germline V gene has CDR1 GTSNPN and CDR2 SVGIG (reference sequence). The sequenced sample consisted of peripheral blood. The V and J genes are TRBV30 and TRBJ2-1; D possibly corresponds to TRBD2 (5 bases). The TCR was taken from a man younger than 40 with COVID-19, enrolled during active disease. The CDR3 DNA follows: TGTGCCTGGAGCCCTACCACTAGTTACAATGAGCAGTTCTTC. It encodes CAWSPTTSYNEQFF.